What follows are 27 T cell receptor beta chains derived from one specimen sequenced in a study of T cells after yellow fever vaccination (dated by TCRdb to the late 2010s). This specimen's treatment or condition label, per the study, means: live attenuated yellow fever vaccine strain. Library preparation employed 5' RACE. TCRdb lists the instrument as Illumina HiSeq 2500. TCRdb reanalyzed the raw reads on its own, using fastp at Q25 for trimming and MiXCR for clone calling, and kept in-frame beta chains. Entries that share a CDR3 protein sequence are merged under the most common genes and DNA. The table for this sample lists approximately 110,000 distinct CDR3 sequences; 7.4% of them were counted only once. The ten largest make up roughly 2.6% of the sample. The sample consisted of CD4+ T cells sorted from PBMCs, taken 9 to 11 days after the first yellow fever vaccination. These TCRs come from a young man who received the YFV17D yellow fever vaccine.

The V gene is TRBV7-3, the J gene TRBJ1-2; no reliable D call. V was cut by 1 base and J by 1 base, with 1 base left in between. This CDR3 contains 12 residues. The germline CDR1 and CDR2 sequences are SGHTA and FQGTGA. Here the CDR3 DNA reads TGTGCCAGCAGCTTAAATAACTATGGCTACACCTTC. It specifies CASSLNNYGYTF.

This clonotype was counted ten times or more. Here the CDR3 reads CSTGTGSGELFF. The CDR3 bases are TGCAGCACGGGGACAGGGTCCGGGGAGCTGTTTTTT. The chain is built from TRBV29-1 and TRBJ2-2; 9 bases line up with TRBD1. The CDR3 contains 12 residues. CDR1 and CDR2 from the germline V gene are SQVTM and ANQGSEA. Germline trimming cut 8 bases from V and 6 bases from J; bases unmatched to any gene: 4.

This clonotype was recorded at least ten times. The CDR3 here is CSVVGQVKNTIYF. Here the CDR3 DNA reads TGCAGCGTTGTGGGACAGGTTAAGAACACCATATATTTT. The chain uses TRBV29-1 and TRBJ1-3; 8 positions match TRBD1. The V and J ends lost 4 bases and 7 bases, in that order; junction bases with no gene match: 6. CDR1 and CDR2 (germline): SQVTM, ANQGSEA. This CDR3 contains 13 residues.

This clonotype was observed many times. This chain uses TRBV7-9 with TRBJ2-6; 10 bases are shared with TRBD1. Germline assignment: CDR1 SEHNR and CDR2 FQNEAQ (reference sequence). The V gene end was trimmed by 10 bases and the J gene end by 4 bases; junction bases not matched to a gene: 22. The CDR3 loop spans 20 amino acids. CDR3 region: CAILSRSGTGAMKGANVLTF. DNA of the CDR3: TGTGCCATTCTCTCGCGTTCCGGGACAGGGGCGATGAAGGGGGCCAACGTCCTGACTTTC.

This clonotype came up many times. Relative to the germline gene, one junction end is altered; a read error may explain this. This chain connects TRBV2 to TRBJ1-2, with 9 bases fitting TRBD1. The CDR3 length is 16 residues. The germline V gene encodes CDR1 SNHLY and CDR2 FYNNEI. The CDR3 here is CASTEGLTGGLYGYTF. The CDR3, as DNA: TGTGCCAGCACTGAAGGATTGACAGGGGGTCTTTATGGCTACACCTTC.

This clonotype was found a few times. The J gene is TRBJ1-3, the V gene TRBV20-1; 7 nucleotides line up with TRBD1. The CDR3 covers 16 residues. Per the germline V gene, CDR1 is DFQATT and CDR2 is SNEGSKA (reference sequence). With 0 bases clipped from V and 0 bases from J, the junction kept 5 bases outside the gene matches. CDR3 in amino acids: CSARDRQGVSGNTIYF. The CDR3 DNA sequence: TGCAGTGCTAGAGATAGACAGGGAGTCTCTGGAAACACCATATATTTT.

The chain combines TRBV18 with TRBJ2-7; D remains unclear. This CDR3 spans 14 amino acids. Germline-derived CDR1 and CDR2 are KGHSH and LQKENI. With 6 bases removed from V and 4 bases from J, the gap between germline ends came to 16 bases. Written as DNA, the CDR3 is TGTGCCAGCTCCCTTGTTGGCTCTCCTTACGAGCAGTACTTC. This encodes CASSLVGSPYEQYF.

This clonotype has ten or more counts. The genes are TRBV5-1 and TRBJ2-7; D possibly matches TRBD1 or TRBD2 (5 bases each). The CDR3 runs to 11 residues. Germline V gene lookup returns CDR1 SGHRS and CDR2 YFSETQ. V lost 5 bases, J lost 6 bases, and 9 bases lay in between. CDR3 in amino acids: CASSEGSEQYF. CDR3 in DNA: TGCGCCAGCAGTGAGGGGTCCGAGCAGTACTTC.

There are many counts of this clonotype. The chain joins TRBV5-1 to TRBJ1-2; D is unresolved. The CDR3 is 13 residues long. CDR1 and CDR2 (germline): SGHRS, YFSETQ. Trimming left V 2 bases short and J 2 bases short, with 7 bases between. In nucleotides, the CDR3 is TGCGCCAGCAGCTTCTCGGTAAACTATGGCTACACCTTC. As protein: CASSFSVNYGYTF.

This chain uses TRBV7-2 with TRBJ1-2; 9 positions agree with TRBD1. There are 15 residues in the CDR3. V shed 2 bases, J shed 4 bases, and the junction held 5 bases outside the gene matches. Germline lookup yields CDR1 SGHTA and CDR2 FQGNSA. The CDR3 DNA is TGTGCCAGCAGCTTATCACAGGGGGCTGGCTATGGCTACACCTTC. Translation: CASSLSQGAGYGYTF.

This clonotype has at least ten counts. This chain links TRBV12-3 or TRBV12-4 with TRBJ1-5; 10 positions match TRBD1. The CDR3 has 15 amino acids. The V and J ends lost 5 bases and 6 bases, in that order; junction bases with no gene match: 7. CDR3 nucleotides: TGTGCCAGCAGTAGACGGACAGGGGGAGGTCAGCCCCAGCATTTT. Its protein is CASSRRTGGGQPQHF.

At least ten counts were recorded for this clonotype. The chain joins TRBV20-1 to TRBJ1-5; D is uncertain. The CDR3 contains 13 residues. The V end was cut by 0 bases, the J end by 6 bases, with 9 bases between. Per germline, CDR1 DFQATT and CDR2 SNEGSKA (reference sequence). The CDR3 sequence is CSARDSRRQPQHF. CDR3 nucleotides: TGCAGTGCTAGAGATTCGCGGCGTCAGCCCCAGCATTTT.

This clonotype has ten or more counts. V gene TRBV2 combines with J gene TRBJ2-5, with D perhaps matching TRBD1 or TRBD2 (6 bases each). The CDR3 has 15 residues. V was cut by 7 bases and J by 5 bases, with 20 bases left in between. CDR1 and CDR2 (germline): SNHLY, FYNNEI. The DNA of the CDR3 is TGTGCCAGCAAGGGGGGATCGACCCAATTTGAGACCCAGTACTTC. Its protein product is CASKGGSTQFETQYF. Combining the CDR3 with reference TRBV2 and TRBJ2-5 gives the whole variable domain EPEVTQTPSHQVTQMGQEVILRCVPISNHLYFYWYRQILGQKVEFLVSFYNNEISEKSEIFDDQFSVERPDGSNFTLKIRSTKLEDSAMYFCASKGGSTQFETQYFGPGTRLLVL.

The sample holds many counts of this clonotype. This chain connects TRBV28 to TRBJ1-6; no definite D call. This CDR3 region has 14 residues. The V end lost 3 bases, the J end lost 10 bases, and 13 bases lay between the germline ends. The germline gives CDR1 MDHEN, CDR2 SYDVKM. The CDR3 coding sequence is TGTGCCAGCAGTTTGATCGGAGGACCCTCACCCCTCCACTTT. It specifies CASSLIGGPSPLHF.

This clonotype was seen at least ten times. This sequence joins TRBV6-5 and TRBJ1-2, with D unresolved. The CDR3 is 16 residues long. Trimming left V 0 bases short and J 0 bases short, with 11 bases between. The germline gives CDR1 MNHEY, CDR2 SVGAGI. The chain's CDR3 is CASSYSSGASNYGYTF. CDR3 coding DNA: TGTGCCAGCAGTTACTCGAGCGGAGCTTCTAACTATGGCTACACCTTC.

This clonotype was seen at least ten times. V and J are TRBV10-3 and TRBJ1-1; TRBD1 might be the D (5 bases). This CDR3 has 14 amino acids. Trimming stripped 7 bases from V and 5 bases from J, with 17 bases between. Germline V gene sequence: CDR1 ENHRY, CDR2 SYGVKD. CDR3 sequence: CAIKAEGSWTEAFF. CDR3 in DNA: TGTGCCATCAAAGCGGAGGGGTCTTGGACTGAAGCTTTCTTT.

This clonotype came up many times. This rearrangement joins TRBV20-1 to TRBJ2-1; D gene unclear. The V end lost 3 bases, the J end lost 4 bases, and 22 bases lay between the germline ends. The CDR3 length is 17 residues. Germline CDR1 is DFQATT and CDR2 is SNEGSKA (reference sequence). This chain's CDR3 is CSASEGRKGSRYNEQFF. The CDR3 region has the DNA TGCAGTGCTAGCGAAGGCAGGAAGGGATCTAGGTACAATGAGCAGTTCTTC.

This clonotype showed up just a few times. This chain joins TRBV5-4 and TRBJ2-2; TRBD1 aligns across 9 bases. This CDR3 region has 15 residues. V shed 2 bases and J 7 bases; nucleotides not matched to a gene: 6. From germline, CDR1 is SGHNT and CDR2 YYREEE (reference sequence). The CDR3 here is CASSFNRGQGGELFF. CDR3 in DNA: TGTGCCAGCAGCTTTAACAGGGGGCAGGGCGGGGAGCTGTTTTTT.

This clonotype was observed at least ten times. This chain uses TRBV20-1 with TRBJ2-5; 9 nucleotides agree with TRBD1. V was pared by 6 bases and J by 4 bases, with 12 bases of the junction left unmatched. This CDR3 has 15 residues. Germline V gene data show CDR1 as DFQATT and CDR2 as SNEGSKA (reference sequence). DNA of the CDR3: TGCAGTGCCACTGACAGGGGGTATTCGAGAGAGACCCAGTACTTC. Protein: CSATDRGYSRETQYF.

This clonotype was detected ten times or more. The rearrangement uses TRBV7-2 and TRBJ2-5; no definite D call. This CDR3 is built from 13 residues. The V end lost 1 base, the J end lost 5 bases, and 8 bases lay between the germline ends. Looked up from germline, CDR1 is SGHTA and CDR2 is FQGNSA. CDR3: CASSLGNRETQYF. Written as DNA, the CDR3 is TGTGCCAGCAGCTTAGGGAACCGGGAGACCCAGTACTTC.

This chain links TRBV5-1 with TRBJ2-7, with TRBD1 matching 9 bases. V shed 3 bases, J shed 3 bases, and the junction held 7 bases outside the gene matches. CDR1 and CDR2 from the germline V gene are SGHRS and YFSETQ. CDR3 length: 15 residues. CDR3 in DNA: TGCGCCAGCAGCTCCCCGGGACAGGGCATCTACGAGCAGTACTTC. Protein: CASSSPGQGIYEQYF.

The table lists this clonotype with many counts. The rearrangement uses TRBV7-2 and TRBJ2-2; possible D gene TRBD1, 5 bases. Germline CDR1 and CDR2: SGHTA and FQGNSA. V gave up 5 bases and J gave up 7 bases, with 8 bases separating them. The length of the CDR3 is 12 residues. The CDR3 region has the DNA TGTGCCAGCAGCATCCAGGGCGGGGAGCTGTTTTTT. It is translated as CASSIQGGELFF.

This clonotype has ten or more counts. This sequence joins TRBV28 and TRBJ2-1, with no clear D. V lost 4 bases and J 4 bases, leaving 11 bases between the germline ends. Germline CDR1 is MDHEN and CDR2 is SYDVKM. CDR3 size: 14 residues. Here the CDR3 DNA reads TGTGCCAGCAGTTGGTCGGCAGATTACAATGAGCAGTTCTTC. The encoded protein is CASSWSADYNEQFF.

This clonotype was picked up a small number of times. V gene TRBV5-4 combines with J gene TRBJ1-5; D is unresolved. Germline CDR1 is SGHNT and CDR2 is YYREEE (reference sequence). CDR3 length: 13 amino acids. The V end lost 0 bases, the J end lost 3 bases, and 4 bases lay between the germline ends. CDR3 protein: CASSLDNNQPQHF. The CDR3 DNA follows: TGTGCCAGCAGCTTGGACAACAATCAGCCCCAGCATTTT.

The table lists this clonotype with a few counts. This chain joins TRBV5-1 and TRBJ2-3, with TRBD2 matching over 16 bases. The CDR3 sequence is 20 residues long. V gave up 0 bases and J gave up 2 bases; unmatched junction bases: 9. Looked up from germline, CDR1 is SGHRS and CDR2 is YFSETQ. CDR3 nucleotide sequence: TGCGCCAGCAGCTTGGTTCCCCCGGGACTAGCGGGGGGGCACACAGATACGCAGTATTTT. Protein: CASSLVPPGLAGGHTDTQYF.

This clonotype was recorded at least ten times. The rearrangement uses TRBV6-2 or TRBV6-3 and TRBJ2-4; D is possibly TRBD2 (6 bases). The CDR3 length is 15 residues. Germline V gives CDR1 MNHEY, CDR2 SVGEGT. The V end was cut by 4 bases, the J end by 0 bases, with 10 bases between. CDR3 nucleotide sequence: TGTGCCAGCAGTTTCCGGGGGTTAGCCAAAAACATTCAGTACTTC. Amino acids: CASSFRGLAKNIQYF.

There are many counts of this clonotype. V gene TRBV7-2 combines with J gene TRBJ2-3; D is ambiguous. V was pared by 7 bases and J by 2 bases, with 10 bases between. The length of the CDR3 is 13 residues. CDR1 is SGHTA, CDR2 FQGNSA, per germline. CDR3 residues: CASTDPPTDTQYF. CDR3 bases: TGTGCCAGCACCGACCCCCCCACAGATACGCAGTATTTT.